The 31 T cell receptor beta chains below were found in one sample sequenced in a study of blood T cell repertoires in COVID-19. Profiled with immunoSEQ multiplex PCR; TCRdb holds only in-frame clones, not every one. This sample has hundreds of thousands of clones, with 75% to 90% found just once. The sequencing input was peripheral blood. These receptors all come from a man between 18 and 35 years old with COVID-19, enrolled during active disease.

V usage is TRBV29-1 and J usage is TRBJ1-2; D remains unclear. This CDR3 has 12 residues. CDR1 SQVTM and CDR2 ANQGSEA come from the germline V gene. Trimming removed 5 bases from V and 3 bases from J, with 10 bases in between. The CDR3 DNA follows: TGCAGCGTTCCAGTCCCTTACTATGGCTACACCTTC. Translating it yields CSVPVPYYGYTF.

The chain is built from TRBV2 and TRBJ2-2, with TRBD1 identical over 7 bases. In germline, CDR1 is SNHLY, CDR2 FYNNEI. V trimming: 5 bases; J trimming: 5 bases; junction bases outside the gene matches: 8. This CDR3 spans 15 amino acids. CDR3 DNA: TGTGCCAGCAGTCTACAGGGGTGGGGGACCGGGGAGCTGTTTTTT. Protein sequence: CASSLQGWGTGELFF.

With regard to this clone: Relative to the germline gene, one junction end is altered; a read error may explain this. The rearrangement links TRBV24-1 to TRBJ1-2; 12 bases are a match to TRBD1. The germline gives CDR1 KGHDR, CDR2 SFDVKD. This CDR3 is 16 amino acids long. CDR3 in amino acids: CATSDSGQGAKYGYTF. The CDR3 DNA reads TGTGCCACCAGTGATTCGGGACAGGGGGCTAAATATGGCTACACCTTC.

As DNA, the CDR3 is TGCGCCAGCAGCCTACCGGGACAGCAAGAGACCCAGTACTTC. As protein: CASSLPGQQETQYF. The chain combines TRBV4-1 with TRBJ2-5; 7 bases align to TRBD1. The CDR3 length is 14 residues. V lost 4 bases and J lost 2; bases outside the gene matches: 4. In germline, CDR1 is MGHRA, CDR2 YSYEKL.

The chain has TRBV6-6 and TRBJ1-1, with D perhaps TRBD1 (5 bases). The CDR3 contains 11 residues. Trimming took 4 bases from V and 8 from J, leaving 8 bases between them. CDR1 and CDR2 (germline): MNHNY, SVGAGI (reference sequence). This CDR3 reads CASSLSGEAFF. CDR3 DNA sequence: TGTGCCAGCAGTTTGTCAGGGGAAGCTTTCTTT.

The chain links TRBV11-2 to TRBJ2-3, with 8 bases aligning to TRBD1. Germline CDR1 reads SGHAT; CDR2 reads FQNNGV. The CDR3 spans 15 residues. The trim removed 4 bases at V and 3 bases at J, leaving 6 bases unmatched. This CDR3 reads CASSYLTGATDTQYF. In DNA form, the CDR3 reads TGTGCCAGCAGCTATCTGACAGGGGCAACAGATACGCAGTATTTT.

The V call is TRBV7-9, the J call TRBJ2-7; 8 bases align to TRBD2. The germline gives CDR1 SEHNR, CDR2 FQNEAQ (reference sequence). The junction had 8 bases not matched to a gene; V was cut back by 7 bases and J by 3 bases. The CDR3 spans 14 residues. Here the CDR3 reads CASTTSGGNYEQYF. The CDR3 DNA reads TGTGCCAGCACCACCTCGGGAGGGAACTACGAGCAGTACTTC.

The chain has TRBV6-1 and TRBJ2-2, with a tentative D call TRBD2 (7 bases). The CDR3 totals 16 residues. Germline V gene data show CDR1 as MNHNS and CDR2 as SASEGT. Trimming pared 0 bases from V and 4 bases from J, leaving 12 bases between. Here the CDR3 reads CASSEAGGHGTGELFF. The CDR3 DNA is TGTGCCAGCAGTGAAGCCGGGGGGCATGGCACCGGGGAGCTGTTTTTT.

This chain connects TRBV5-4 to TRBJ2-1; 7 positions agree with TRBD1. CDR3 length equals 14 residues. Per the germline V gene, CDR1 is SGHNT and CDR2 is YYREEE (reference sequence). V trimming: 4 bases; J trimming: 7 bases; junction bases outside the gene matches: 8. The CDR3 here is CASSDRARWNEQFF. CDR3 coding DNA: TGTGCCAGCAGCGACAGGGCTCGGTGGAATGAGCAGTTCTTC.

The chain joins TRBV15 to TRBJ2-2; 9 bases line up with TRBD2. The V segment lost 5 bases and the J segment 4 bases; nucleotides outside the gene matches: 5. Germline CDR1 is LNHNV and CDR2 is YYDKDF (reference sequence). The CDR3 loop spans 15 amino acids. This CDR3 reads CATSVGGRVTGELFF. CDR3 DNA: TGTGCCACCAGCGTCGGCGGGAGGGTCACCGGGGAGCTGTTTTTT.

This sequence joins TRBV7-9 and TRBJ2-3; 13 nucleotides match TRBD2. V gave up 4 bases and J gave up 0 bases; unmatched junction bases: 10. This CDR3 region has 19 residues. CDR1 and CDR2 (germline): SEHNR, FQNEAQ (reference sequence). CDR3 coding DNA: TGTGCCAGCAGCTACCCCGGGACTAGCGGGATGTCTAGCACAGATACGCAGTATTTT. Translation: CASSYPGTSGMSSTDTQYF.

The chain carries TRBV6-2 or TRBV6-3 and TRBJ2-7; a weak D match, TRBD2 (6 bases). Germline values: CDR1 MNHEY, CDR2 SVGEGT. The CDR3 totals 14 residues. V lost 6 bases and J lost 3, with 15 bases in between. The CDR3, as DNA: TGTGCCAGCAGCCCTAGCGTGTCGCTCTACGAGCAGTACTTC. Residues: CASSPSVSLYEQYF.

This chain joins TRBV27 and TRBJ2-5; no clear D gene. The germline V gene encodes CDR1 MNHEY and CDR2 SMNVEV (reference sequence). This CDR3 has 15 amino acids. The V end lost 2 bases, the J end lost 1 base, and 11 bases lay between the germline ends. The CDR3 DNA sequence: TGTGCCAGCAGTTTAAGATACCGGAGCCAAGAGACCCAGTACTTC. Translated: CASSLRYRSQETQYF.

Worth noting for this clone: The sample carries other DNA sequences with the same CDR3. The chain has TRBV9 and TRBJ2-5; the D gene is possibly TRBD1 (6 bases). The CDR3 consists of 14 residues. The V end lost 0 bases, the J end lost 5 bases, and 11 bases lay between the germline ends. From germline, CDR1 is SGDLS and CDR2 YYNGEE. CDR3 sequence: CASSVGGGQETQYF. In DNA, the CDR3 is TGTGCCAGCAGCGTAGGTGGGGGCCAGGAGACCCAGTACTTC.

The J gene is TRBJ2-2, the V gene TRBV29-1; perhaps TRBD1 as D (5 bases). This CDR3 comprises 12 residues. V lost 6 bases and J 6 bases, leaving 11 bases between the germline ends. CDR1 and CDR2 from the germline V gene are SQVTM and ANQGSEA. CDR3 sequence reads: CSVGQVAGELFF. In DNA form, the CDR3 reads TGCAGCGTGGGGCAAGTGGCCGGGGAGCTGTTTTTT.

This chain joins TRBV6-1 and TRBJ2-5, with 8 bases matching TRBD1. CDR1 and CDR2 from the germline V gene are MNHNS and SASEGT. CDR3 length: 13 residues. Trimming cost V 3 bases and J 3 bases; bases outside gene matches: 0. This chain's CDR3 is CASSEGQEETQYF. The CDR3 DNA reads as TGTGCCAGCAGTGAGGGACAGGAAGAGACCCAGTACTTC.

In its sample, this clone was seen once. The chain has TRBV25-1 and TRBJ2-1; 8 bases fit TRBD2. Germline values: CDR1 MGHDK, CDR2 SYGVNS. The junction had 11 bases not matched to a gene; V was cut back by 4 bases and J by 3 bases. This CDR3 has 17 amino acids. As DNA, the CDR3 is TGTGCCAGCAGTGGTGACCACGGGACTAGAATCTACAATGAGCAGTTCTTC. Amino acids: CASSGDHGTRIYNEQFF.

The chain carries TRBV6-5 and TRBJ1-2; 7 bases are a match to TRBD1. Germline CDR1 MNHEY, CDR2 SVGAGI. CDR3 size: 14 residues. J gave up 8 bases and V 6 bases, and 12 bases lay outside the gene matches. The CDR3, as DNA: TGTGCCAGCAGACGAACCGGGACAGAGGGAGGCTACACCTTC. Its protein product is CASRRTGTEGGYTF.

The J gene is TRBJ2-5, the V gene TRBV5-1, with TRBD2 matching over 9 bases. Unmatched junction bases numbered 8, after V lost 0 bases and J lost 5 bases. The CDR3 extends over 16 amino acids. Per the germline V gene, CDR1 is SGHRS and CDR2 is YFSETQ. Here the CDR3 DNA reads TGCGCCAGCAGCTTGGAAGGACTAGCGCCCGGTGAGACCCAGTACTTC. Its translation is CASSLEGLAPGETQYF.

V and J are TRBV7-3 and TRBJ2-7; 9 bases align to TRBD2. The germline V gene encodes CDR1 SGHTA and CDR2 FQGTGA. Losses at the gene ends were 2 bases for V and 1 base for J; bases not matched to a gene: 6. The CDR3 has 16 residues. In nucleotides, the CDR3 is TGTGCCAGCAGCTTAGGGACTAGCCCGTTATCCTACGAGCAGTACTTC. It encodes CASSLGTSPLSYEQYF.

This clone has more than one count but fewer than ten. V and J are TRBV7-9 and TRBJ1-6, with unresolved D. The CDR3 has 13 residues. Per germline, CDR1 SEHNR and CDR2 FQNEAQ (reference sequence). V was trimmed by 11 bases and J by 6 bases, leaving 14 bases between them. The CDR3 loop reads CAAAATTNSPLHF. The CDR3, as DNA: TGTGCCGCCGCGGCGACGACTAATTCACCCCTCCACTTT.

The chain carries TRBV20-1 and TRBJ1-2; D gene uncertain. Trimming shortened V by 7 bases and J by 4 bases, and 10 bases separated the two germline ends. This CDR3 region has 11 residues. Germline V CDR1 and CDR2: DFQATT, SNEGSKA (reference sequence). The CDR3 region is CSGQRSYGYTF. The DNA for the CDR3 is TGCAGTGGGCAGAGGAGCTATGGCTACACCTTC.

For the CDR3, the DNA is TGCGCCAGCAGCCAAGATATGCGGTTTCGAGATCAGCCCCAGCATTTT. Its protein is CASSQDMRFRDQPQHF. This chain connects TRBV4-1 to TRBJ1-5; D not certain. The germline V gene encodes CDR1 MGHRA and CDR2 YSYEKL. Deletions cut 0 bases from V and 5 bases from J, with 14 bases between. This CDR3 is 16 amino acids long.

The rearrangement links TRBV14 to TRBJ1-6, with a possible D match to TRBD1 (6 bases). Trimming took 4 bases from V and 10 from J, leaving 14 bases between them. The V gene's germline CDR1 is SGHDN and CDR2 FVKESK. The CDR3 runs 14 residues. CDR3 DNA sequence: TGTGCCAGCAGCCTACAGGGATATGGATCACCCCTCCACTTT. Protein product: CASSLQGYGSPLHF.

This clone appeared a few times. The chain carries TRBV19 and TRBJ2-2, with 7 nucleotides matching TRBD2. The CDR3 spans 14 residues. The germline gives CDR1 LNHDA, CDR2 SQIVND (reference sequence). V shed 8 bases and J 4 bases; nucleotides not matched to a gene: 7. CDR3 residues: CASGRLAFTGELFF. CDR3 bases: TGTGCCAGTGGCCGACTAGCCTTCACCGGGGAGCTGTTTTTT.

The chain couples TRBV5-1 to TRBJ2-5; TRBD2 aligns across 12 bases. This CDR3 comprises 17 residues. Trimming at V came to 0 bases and at J to 2 bases, leaving 5 bases not matched to a gene. Germline V gene lookup returns CDR1 SGHRS and CDR2 YFSETQ. CDR3 sequence (DNA): TGCGCCAGCAGCTTGGGGCTAGCGGGGGGGAAACAAGAGACCCAGTACTTC. Translating gives CASSLGLAGGKQETQYF.

The rearrangement joins TRBV15 to TRBJ1-1; unclear D gene. The germline gives CDR1 LNHNV, CDR2 YYDKDF (reference sequence). The CDR3 totals 14 residues. Trimming took 1 base from V and 0 from J, leaving 6 bases between them. Written as DNA, the CDR3 is TGTGCCACCAGCAGAGGCGGGGTGAACACTGAAGCTTTCTTT. This gives the protein CATSRGGVNTEAFF.

The chain employs TRBV30 and TRBJ1-1, with TRBD1 as a possible D gene (6 bases). The CDR3 contains 12 residues. Germline values: CDR1 GTSNPN, CDR2 SVGIG (reference sequence). Trimming pared 8 bases from V and 4 bases from J, leaving 14 bases between. CDR3 coding DNA: TGTGCCGGGCTCAGGGGTGGCACTGAAGCTTTCTTT. Amino acid sequence: CAGLRGGTEAFF.

The chain recombines TRBV12-5 with TRBJ1-2, with 8 bases identical to TRBD1. The germline V gene encodes CDR1 LGHNT and CDR2 FRNRAP. The CDR3 runs 13 residues. The V and J ends lost 7 bases and 6 bases, in that order; junction bases with no gene match: 7. The CDR3 loop is CASALTGEHGYTF. CDR3 DNA sequence: TGTGCTAGTGCCTTGACAGGGGAGCATGGCTACACCTTC.

This chain connects TRBV11-3 to TRBJ2-4; 9 nucleotides agree with TRBD1. This CDR3 spans 15 amino acids. V lost 1 base and J lost 8; bases outside the gene matches: 6. CDR1 is SGHNT, CDR2 YENEEA, per germline. For the CDR3, the DNA is TGTGCCAGCAGCTTAGTCATGGACAGGGGCGACATTCAGTACTTC. Translating gives CASSLVMDRGDIQYF.

The chain has TRBV30 and TRBJ2-1; 7 bases align to TRBD2. The ends lost 0 bases at V and 6 bases at J; junction bases unmatched: 8. Germline-derived CDR1 and CDR2 are GTSNPN and SVGIG (reference sequence). The CDR3 spans 15 residues. CDR3 region: CAWSVQAGSRNEQFF. Here the CDR3 DNA reads TGTGCCTGGAGTGTACAAGCGGGATCCCGCAATGAGCAGTTCTTC.